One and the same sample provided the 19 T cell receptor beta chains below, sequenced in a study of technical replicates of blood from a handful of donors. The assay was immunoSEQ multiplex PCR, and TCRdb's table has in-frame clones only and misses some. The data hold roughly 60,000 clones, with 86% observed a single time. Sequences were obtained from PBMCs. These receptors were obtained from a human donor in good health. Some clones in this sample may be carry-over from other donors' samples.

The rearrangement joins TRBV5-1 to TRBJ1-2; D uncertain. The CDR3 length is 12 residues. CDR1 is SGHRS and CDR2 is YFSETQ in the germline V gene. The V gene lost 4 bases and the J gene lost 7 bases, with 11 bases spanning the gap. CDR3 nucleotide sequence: TGCGCCAGCAGCCTCGGGGTCGGTGGCTACACCTTC. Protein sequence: CASSLGVGGYTF.

CDR3: CASSGTGSAEKLFF. The CDR3 DNA reads as TGTGCCAGCAGTGGGACAGGGAGTGCGGAAAAACTGTTTTTT. The chain carries TRBV9 and TRBJ1-4; 9 bases map to TRBD1. Trimming cost V 5 bases and J 8 bases; bases outside gene matches: 7. Germline lookup yields CDR1 SGDLS and CDR2 YYNGEE. The CDR3 length is 14 residues.

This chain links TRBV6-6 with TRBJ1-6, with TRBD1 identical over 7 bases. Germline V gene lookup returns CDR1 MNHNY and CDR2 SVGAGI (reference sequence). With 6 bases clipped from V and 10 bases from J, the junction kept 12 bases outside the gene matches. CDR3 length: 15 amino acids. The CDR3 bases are TGTGCCAGCAGACCACACGACAGGGAGTACTCACCCCTCCACTTT. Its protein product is CASRPHDREYSPLHF.

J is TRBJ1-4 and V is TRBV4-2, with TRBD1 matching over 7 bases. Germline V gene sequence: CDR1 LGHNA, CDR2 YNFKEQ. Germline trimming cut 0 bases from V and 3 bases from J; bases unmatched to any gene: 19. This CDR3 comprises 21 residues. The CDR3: CASSQDLPGTVAEGANEKLFF. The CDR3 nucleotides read TGTGCCAGCAGCCAAGACCTCCCCGGGACAGTAGCCGAAGGAGCTAATGAAAAACTGTTTTTT.

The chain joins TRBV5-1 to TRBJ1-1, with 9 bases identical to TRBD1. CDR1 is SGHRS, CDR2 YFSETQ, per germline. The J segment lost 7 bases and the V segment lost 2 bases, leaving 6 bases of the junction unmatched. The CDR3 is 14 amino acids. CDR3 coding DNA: TGCGCCAGCAGCTTAGGGAGGACAGGGGATGAAGCTTTCTTT. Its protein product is CASSLGRTGDEAFF.

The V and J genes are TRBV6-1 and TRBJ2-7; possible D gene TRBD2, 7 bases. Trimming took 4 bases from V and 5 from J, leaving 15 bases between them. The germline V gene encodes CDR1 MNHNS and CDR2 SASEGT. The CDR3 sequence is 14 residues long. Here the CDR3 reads CASSAPGGRDEQYF. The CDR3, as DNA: TGTGCCAGCAGTGCCCCCGGGGGGCGAGACGAGCAGTACTTC.

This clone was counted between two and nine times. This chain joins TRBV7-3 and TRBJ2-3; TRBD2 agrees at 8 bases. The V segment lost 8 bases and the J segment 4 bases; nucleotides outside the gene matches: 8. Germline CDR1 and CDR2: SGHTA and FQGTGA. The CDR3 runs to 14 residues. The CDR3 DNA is TGTGCCAGCTCGGGTGCGGGGGGCTCAGATACGCAGTATTTT. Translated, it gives CASSGAGGSDTQYF.

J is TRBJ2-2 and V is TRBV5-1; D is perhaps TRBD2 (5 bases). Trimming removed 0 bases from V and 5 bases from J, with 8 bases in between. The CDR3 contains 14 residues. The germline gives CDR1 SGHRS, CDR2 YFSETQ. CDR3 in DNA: TGCGCCAGCAGCTTGGTCTCGGGAACCGGGGAGCTGTTTTTT. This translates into CASSLVSGTGELFF.

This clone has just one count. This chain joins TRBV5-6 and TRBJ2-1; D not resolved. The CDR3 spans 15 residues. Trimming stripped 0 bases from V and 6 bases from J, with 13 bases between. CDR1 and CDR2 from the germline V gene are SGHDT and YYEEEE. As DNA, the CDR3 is TGTGCCAGCAGCTTGGTAGCCTCTTTTTTCAATGAGCAGTTCTTC. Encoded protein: CASSLVASFFNEQFF.

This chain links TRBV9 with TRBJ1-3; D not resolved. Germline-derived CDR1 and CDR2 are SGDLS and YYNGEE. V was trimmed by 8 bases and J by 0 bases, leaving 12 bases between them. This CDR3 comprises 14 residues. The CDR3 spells CASQPGPSGNTIYF. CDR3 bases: TGTGCCAGTCAACCGGGTCCCTCTGGAAACACCATATATTTT. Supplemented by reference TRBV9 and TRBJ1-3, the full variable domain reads DSGVTQTPKHLITATGQRVTLRCSPRSGDLSVYWYQQSLDQGLQFLIQYYNGEERAKGNILERFSAQQFPDLHSELNLSSLELGDSALYFCASQPGPSGNTIYFGEGSWLTVV.

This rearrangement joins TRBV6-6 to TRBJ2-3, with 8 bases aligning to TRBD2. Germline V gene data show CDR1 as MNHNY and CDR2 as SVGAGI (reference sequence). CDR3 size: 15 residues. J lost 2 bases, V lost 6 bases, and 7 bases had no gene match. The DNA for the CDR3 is TGTGCCAGCAGCCGTAGCGGGGTGGACACAGATACGCAGTATTTT. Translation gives CASSRSGVDTDTQYF.

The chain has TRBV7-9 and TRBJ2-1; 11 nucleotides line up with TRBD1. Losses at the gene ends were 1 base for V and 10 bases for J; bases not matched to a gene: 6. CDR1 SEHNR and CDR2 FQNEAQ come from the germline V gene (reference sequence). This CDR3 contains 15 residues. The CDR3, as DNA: TGTGCCAGCAGCTTAGGGACAGGGGGCCTTGGGGAGCAGTTCTTC. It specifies CASSLGTGGLGEQFF.

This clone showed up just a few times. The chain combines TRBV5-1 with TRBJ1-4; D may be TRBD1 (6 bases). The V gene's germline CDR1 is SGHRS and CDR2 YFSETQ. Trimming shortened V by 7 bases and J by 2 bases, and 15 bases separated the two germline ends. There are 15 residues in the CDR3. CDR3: CASRRGHETNEKLFF. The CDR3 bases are TGCGCCAGCCGGCGGGGGCATGAGACTAATGAAAAACTGTTTTTT.

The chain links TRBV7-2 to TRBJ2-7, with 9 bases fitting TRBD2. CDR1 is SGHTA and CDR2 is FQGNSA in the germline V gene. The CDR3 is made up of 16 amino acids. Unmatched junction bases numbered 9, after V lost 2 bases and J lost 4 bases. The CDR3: CASSLLLGGGAYEQYF. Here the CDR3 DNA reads TGTGCCAGCAGCTTATTACTGGGCGGGGGGGCATACGAGCAGTACTTC.

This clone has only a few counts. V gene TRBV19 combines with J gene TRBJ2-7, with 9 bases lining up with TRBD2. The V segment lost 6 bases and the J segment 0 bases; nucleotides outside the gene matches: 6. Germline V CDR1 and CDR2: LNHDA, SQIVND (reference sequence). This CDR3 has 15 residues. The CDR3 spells CASSDRTSASYEQYF. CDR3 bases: TGTGCCAGTAGCGACCGGACTAGCGCCTCCTACGAGCAGTACTTC.

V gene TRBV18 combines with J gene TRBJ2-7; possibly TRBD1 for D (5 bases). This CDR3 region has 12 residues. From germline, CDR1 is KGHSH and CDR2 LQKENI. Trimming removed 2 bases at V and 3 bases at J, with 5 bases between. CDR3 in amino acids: CASSPTGYEQYF. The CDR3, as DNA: TGTGCCAGCTCACCAACAGGCTACGAGCAGTACTTC. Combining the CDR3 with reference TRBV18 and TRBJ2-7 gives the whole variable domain NAGVMQNPRHLVRRRGQEARLRCSPMKGHSHVYWYRQLPEEGLKFMVYLQKENIIDESGMPKERFSAEFPKEGPSILRIQQVVRGDSAAYFCASSPTGYEQYFGPGTRLTVT.

The DNA for the CDR3 is TGTGCCAGTAGTATGGTAACTAGCGGGAACGCAAGAAATGAGCAGTTCTTC. Translation: CASSMVTSGNARNEQFF. The genes are TRBV19 and TRBJ2-1; 10 positions match TRBD2. Per germline, CDR1 LNHDA and CDR2 SQIVND (reference sequence). V shed 3 bases and J 7 bases; nucleotides not matched to a gene: 12. The CDR3 sequence is 17 residues long.

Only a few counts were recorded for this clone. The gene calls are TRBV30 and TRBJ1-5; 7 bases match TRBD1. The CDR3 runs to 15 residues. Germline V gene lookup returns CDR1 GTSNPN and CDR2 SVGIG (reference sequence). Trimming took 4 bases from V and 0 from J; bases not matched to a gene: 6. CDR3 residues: CAWNPGGYSNQPQHF. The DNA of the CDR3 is TGTGCCTGGAACCCAGGGGGTTATAGCAATCAGCCCCAGCATTTT. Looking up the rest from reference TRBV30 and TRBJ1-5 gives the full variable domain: SQTIHQWPATLVQPVGSPLSLECTVEGTSNPNLYWYRQAAGRGLQLLFYSVGIGQISSEVPQNLSASRPQDRQFILSSKKLLLSDSGFYLCAWNPGGYSNQPQHFGDGTRLSIL.

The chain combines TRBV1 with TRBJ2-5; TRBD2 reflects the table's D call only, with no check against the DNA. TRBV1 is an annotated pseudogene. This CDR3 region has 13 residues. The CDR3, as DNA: TGCACCAGCAGCCAGGGGGGGGGCGAGACCCAGTACTTC. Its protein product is CTSSQGGGETQYF.